Sequencing of this T cell receptor (beta chain) was carried out in a study of cytomegalovirus exposure and HLA in healthy donors. Data came from immunoSEQ multiplex PCR; TCRdb stores just in-frame clones and leaves some out. The sample consists of over 200,000 clones, about 90% of them appearing once. For this clone: Its antigen remains unidentified.

Study-level points and caveats: In vitro assays verified that three CMV-associated chains recognized CMV antigens specifically.

The CDR3 is 14 amino acids. V lost 3 bases to trimming and J lost 4 bases, with 13 bases between them. Germline V gene lookup returns CDR1 MDHEN and CDR2 SYDVKM. The sample was PBMCs. The gene calls are TRBV28 and TRBJ2-7; D might be TRBD2 (6 bases). The receptor was isolated from a woman younger than 30 in good health and CMV-seronegative. This CDR3 is CASSFYSGPYEQYF. The CDR3 DNA is TGTGCCAGCAGTTTTTACAGCGGGCCTTACGAGCAGTACTTC.